The 25 T cell receptor beta chains below were found in one sample sequenced in a study of T cell changes during pregnancy in multiple sclerosis. The protocol was immunoSEQ multiplex PCR, while the TCRdb copy is restricted to in-frame clones and leaves out a portion. The sample carries under 65,000 clones, 93% recorded once. The sample in question was CD8+ T cells from peripheral blood mononuclear cells, obtained in the third trimester of pregnancy. The source of these receptors is a female donor with multiple sclerosis, enrolled in a pregnancy study.

The chain employs TRBV19 and TRBJ2-1, with D uncertain. Germline CDR1 LNHDA, CDR2 SQIVND (reference sequence). V was shortened by 0 bases and J by 4 bases, with 4 bases between the two germline ends. The CDR3 spans 13 residues. The CDR3 here is CASSIDVYNEQFF. CDR3 coding DNA: TGTGCCAGTAGTATAGACGTTTACAATGAGCAGTTCTTC.

The genes are TRBV4-1 and TRBJ2-7, with 8 bases lining up with TRBD1. This CDR3 is built from 14 residues. V trimming: 7 bases; J trimming: 2 bases; junction bases outside the gene matches: 7. Germline assignment: CDR1 MGHRA and CDR2 YSYEKL. DNA for the CDR3: TGCGCCAGCACCCCCAGGACAGGGACCTACGAGCAGTACTTC. It encodes CASTPRTGTYEQYF.

This chain joins TRBV7-2 and TRBJ2-1; D might be TRBD2 (6 bases). Germline V lookup: CDR1 SGHTA, CDR2 FQGNSA. The CDR3 is made up of 15 amino acids. V was shortened by 5 bases and J by 2 bases, with 13 bases between the two germline ends. The CDR3 sequence: CASSDRLGPYNEQFF. DNA of the CDR3: TGTGCCAGCAGCGACCGACTAGGACCCTACAATGAGCAGTTCTTC. The complete variable domain, with remaining parts taken from reference TRBV7-2 and TRBJ2-1, reads GAGVSQSPSNKVTEKGKDVELRCDPISGHTALYWYRQSLGQGLEFLIYFQGNSAPDKSGLPSDRFSAERTGGSVSTLTIQRTQQEDSAVYLCASSDRLGPYNEQFFGPGTRLTVL.

This clone was recorded only once. The chain recombines TRBV7-2 with TRBJ1-1; D perhaps matches TRBD1 (5 bases). This CDR3 is built from 14 residues. CDR1 is SGHTA and CDR2 is FQGNSA in the germline V gene. V lost 0 bases and J lost 4, with 9 bases in between. The CDR3 region has the DNA TGTGCCAGCAGCTTAGCGCAGGGTTCCACTGAAGCTTTCTTT. It translates to CASSLAQGSTEAFF.

The chain links TRBV19 to TRBJ1-2, with D uncertain. The CDR3 extends over 12 amino acids. V was clipped by 6 bases and J by 6 bases, with 11 bases between them. Germline V lookup: CDR1 LNHDA, CDR2 SQIVND (reference sequence). CDR3 in DNA: TGTGCCAGTAGACCCCAGTTGGATGGCTACACCTTC. It encodes CASRPQLDGYTF.

The CDR3 sequence is CASSEGGNTEAFF. The CDR3 nucleotides read TGCGCCAGCAGTGAGGGAGGCAACACTGAAGCTTTCTTT. The chain has TRBV10-1 and TRBJ1-1; unclear D gene. Trimming took off 2 bases at V and 2 bases at J, with 6 bases between the two ends. The CDR3 is 13 amino acids. In germline, CDR1 is WNHNN, CDR2 SYGVQD (reference sequence).

The chain recombines TRBV28 with TRBJ2-1; 14 positions agree with TRBD2. From germline, CDR1 is MDHEN and CDR2 SYDVKM. This CDR3 comprises 15 residues. The V gene end was trimmed by 6 bases and the J gene end by 6 bases; junction bases not matched to a gene: 4. The CDR3 protein is CASSPGTSGSNEQFF. The CDR3 region has the DNA TGTGCCAGCAGCCCCGGGACTAGCGGGAGCAATGAGCAGTTCTTC. The variable domain in full, with the rest retrieved from reference TRBV28 and TRBJ2-1, is DVKVTQSSRYLVKRTGEKVFLECVQDMDHENMFWYRQDPGLGLRLIYFSYDVKMKEKGDIPEGYSVSREKKERFSLILESASTNQTSMYLCASSPGTSGSNEQFFGPGTRLTVL.

The V and J genes are TRBV6-5 and TRBJ2-7; a weak D match, TRBD1 (6 bases). The CDR3 sequence is 13 residues long. V lost 2 bases and J lost 5, with 10 bases in between. Germline-derived CDR1 and CDR2 are MNHEY and SVGAGI. CDR3 loop: CASSYGGRNEQYF. The CDR3 DNA reads TGTGCCAGCAGTTACGGGGGCAGGAACGAGCAGTACTTC.

This chain connects TRBV7-9 to TRBJ1-1, with 8 bases aligning to TRBD1. With 5 bases clipped from V and 5 bases from J, the junction kept 7 bases outside the gene matches. The length of the CDR3 is 14 residues. Germline values: CDR1 SEHNR, CDR2 FQNEAQ (reference sequence). The CDR3 reads CASSRGQGGTEAFF. The CDR3 region has the DNA TGTGCCAGCAGCCGTGGACAGGGTGGAACTGAAGCTTTCTTT.

CDR3 nucleotides: TGTGCCAGTAGTATTAGCGGTGCCTCCTACGAGCAGTACTTC. The encoded protein is CASSISGASYEQYF. The chain links TRBV19 to TRBJ2-7, with D possibly TRBD2 on 6 matching bases. The V end lost 3 bases, the J end lost 0 bases, and 9 bases lay between the germline ends. Per germline, CDR1 LNHDA and CDR2 SQIVND (reference sequence). The CDR3 covers 14 residues.

This clone appeared once. CDR3 sequence reads: CAISELAGGGGTDTQYF. The CDR3 coding sequence is TGTGCCATCTCGGAACTAGCGGGAGGGGGGGGCACAGATACGCAGTATTTT. V usage is TRBV10-3 and J usage is TRBJ2-3, with 13 bases identical to TRBD2. The CDR3 has 17 amino acids. V lost 8 bases and J lost 1; bases outside the gene matches: 9. The germline gives CDR1 ENHRY, CDR2 SYGVKD.

The rearrangement uses TRBV6-5 and TRBJ1-5; 7 nucleotides align to TRBD1. The germline V gene has CDR1 MNHEY and CDR2 SVGAGI. The CDR3 has 14 residues. Trimming at V came to 6 bases and at J to 5 bases, leaving 7 bases not matched to a gene. The CDR3 DNA follows: TGTGCCAGCAGCGGGCAGGGGGTACATCAGCCCCAGCATTTT. It specifies CASSGQGVHQPQHF.

This chain joins TRBV6-5 and TRBJ2-7; a possible D gene is TRBD2 (5 bases). CDR1 is MNHEY and CDR2 is SVGAGI in the germline V gene. The CDR3 is 16 residues long. V was cut by 2 bases and J by 2 bases, with 16 bases left in between. The CDR3 is CASSYLLGVVPYEQYF. The CDR3, as DNA: TGTGCCAGCAGTTACCTGCTCGGGGTCGTACCCTACGAGCAGTACTTC.

The CDR3 sequence is CASNGRGTEAFF. The CDR3 nucleotides are TGTGCCAGCAATGGTAGGGGCACTGAAGCTTTCTTT. This chain links TRBV2 with TRBJ1-1; TRBD1 is a possible D gene (5 bases). Trimming shortened V by 7 bases and J by 4 bases, and 10 bases separated the two germline ends. Germline CDR1 SNHLY, CDR2 FYNNEI. The CDR3 runs to 12 residues.

The V call is TRBV6-5, the J call TRBJ2-5; 10 bases fit TRBD1. The CDR3 is made up of 15 amino acids. The germline gives CDR1 MNHEY, CDR2 SVGAGI. With 0 bases clipped from V and 5 bases from J, the junction kept 3 bases outside the gene matches. CDR3 nucleotides: TGTGCCAGCAGTTACTCGTCGGGACAGGGGGAGACCCAGTACTTC. This encodes CASSYSSGQGETQYF.

The genes are TRBV2 and TRBJ2-3; D is undetermined. Between the trimmed V and J ends, which lost 11 bases and 1 base, there was a span of 13 bases. Germline V gives CDR1 SNHLY, CDR2 FYNNEI. The CDR3 runs 13 residues. The CDR3 is CAFSNSGTDTQYF. CDR3 nucleotide sequence: TGTGCCTTCTCAAATTCGGGCACAGATACGCAGTATTTT.

The gene calls are TRBV5-1 and TRBJ1-2, with 7 bases fitting TRBD1. Trimming cost V 3 bases and J 4 bases; bases outside gene matches: 12. The V gene's germline CDR1 is SGHRS and CDR2 YFSETQ. The CDR3 totals 16 residues. CDR3 DNA sequence: TGCGCCAGCAGCTACCCCTGGGGCAGGGGGTTCTATGGCTACACCTTC. Protein product: CASSYPWGRGFYGYTF.

This clone was seen only once. J is TRBJ2-6 and V is TRBV6-6; a weak D match, TRBD1 (6 bases). This CDR3 has 15 residues. V lost 10 bases and J lost 2, with 15 bases in between. Germline V gives CDR1 MNHNY, CDR2 SVGAGI (reference sequence). The CDR3 DNA sequence: TGTGCCACCCGGACAGAAAATCCTGGGGCCAACGTCCTGACTTTC. Translation gives CATRTENPGANVLTF.

The CDR3 here is CSALGGAIYGYTF. CDR3 bases: TGCAGCGCGCTGGGGGGGGCAATCTATGGCTACACCTTC. The chain uses TRBV29-1 and TRBJ1-2; possibly TRBD1 for D (6 bases). From germline, CDR1 is SQVTM and CDR2 ANQGSEA. The CDR3 sequence is 13 residues long. V was pared by 7 bases and J by 4 bases, with 16 bases between. Full variable domain (rest looked up from reference TRBV29-1 and TRBJ1-2): SAVISQKPSRDICQRGTSLTIQCQVDSQVTMMFWYRQQPGQSLTLIATANQGSEATYESGFVIDKFPISRPNLTFSTLTVSNMSPEDSSIYLCSALGGAIYGYTFGSGTRLTVV.

The chain recombines TRBV29-1 with TRBJ2-7, with 9 bases aligning to TRBD1. The CDR3 length is 13 residues. Germline V CDR1 and CDR2: SQVTM, ANQGSEA. V shed 7 bases and J 0 bases; nucleotides not matched to a gene: 4. CDR3 nucleotide sequence: TGCAGCGCCGGGACAGGGAACTCCTACGAGCAGTACTTC. It encodes CSAGTGNSYEQYF.

The V gene is TRBV9, the J gene TRBJ2-5; 7 nucleotides match TRBD2. Trimming cost V 3 bases and J 1 base; bases outside gene matches: 3. The germline V gene has CDR1 SGDLS and CDR2 YYNGEE. The CDR3 spans 14 residues. DNA for the CDR3: TGTGCCAGCAGCGCGGGAGGCGCCCAAGAGACCCAGTACTTC. Translating it yields CASSAGGAQETQYF.

This chain links TRBV7-9 with TRBJ2-7; 7 bases line up with TRBD2. The CDR3 contains 11 residues. V lost 5 bases to trimming and J lost 7 bases; unmatched junction nucleotides: 2. CDR1 and CDR2 from the germline V gene are SEHNR and FQNEAQ (reference sequence). The CDR3 loop is CASSGGGEQYF. CDR3 bases: TGTGCCAGCAGCGGGGGGGGAGAGCAGTACTTC. The full variable domain, in which reference TRBV7-9 and TRBJ2-7 provide the parts outside the CDR3, is DTGVSQNPRHKITKRGQNVTFRCDPISEHNRLYWYRQTLGQGPEFLTYFQNEAQLEKSRLLSDRFSAERPKGSFSTLEIQRTEQGDSAMYLCASSGGGEQYFGPGTRLTVT.

The chain is built from TRBV7-9 and TRBJ1-1; 10 bases agree with TRBD1. Germline-derived CDR1 and CDR2 are SEHNR and FQNEAQ (reference sequence). CDR3 length equals 13 residues. Unmatched junction bases numbered 8, after V lost 5 bases and J lost 11 bases. CDR3 sequence: CASSIGQGVIAFF. The CDR3 bases are TGTGCCAGCAGCATTGGACAGGGGGTAATTGCTTTCTTT.

The chain links TRBV7-9 to TRBJ1-4, with D possibly matching TRBD1 (5 bases). Trimming took off 5 bases at V and 8 bases at J, with 15 bases between the two ends. The CDR3 loop spans 14 amino acids. Germline V gene data show CDR1 as SEHNR and CDR2 as FQNEAQ (reference sequence). CDR3 in amino acids: CASSQPGGGEKLFF. The CDR3 DNA is TGTGCCAGCAGCCAACCGGGCGGGGGGGAAAAACTGTTTTTT.

CDR3 loop: CASSELGGNEQFF. CDR3 bases: TGTGCCAGCAGTGAATTAGGAGGGAATGAGCAGTTCTTC. J is TRBJ2-1 and V is TRBV25-1, with TRBD2 as a possible D gene (6 bases). Trimming removed 1 base from V and 7 bases from J, with 8 bases in between. This CDR3 is 13 amino acids long. The germline gives CDR1 MGHDK, CDR2 SYGVNS.